This T cell receptor (beta chain) was recorded in a study of control samples from healthy donors and cancer patients. The CDR3 is 15 residues long. J gave up 5 bases and V 5 bases, and 7 bases lay outside the gene matches. The germline V gene has CDR1 SGHNT and CDR2 YYREEE (reference sequence). Some clones are missing from TCRdb's copy, which holds only in-frame ones; the method was immunoSEQ multiplex PCR. The repertoire has roughly 40,000 clones, less than 90% of them found once; the top ten carry less than 55%. The origin of this receptor is a man in his sixties in good health. Sequencing was done on a sample of blood. The chain combines TRBV5-4 with TRBJ2-5; 12 bases are a match to TRBD2. CDR3 bases: TGTGCCAGCAGTTTTAGACTAGCGGGGGCGGAGACCCAGTACTTC. Translating it yields CASSFRLAGAETQYF.